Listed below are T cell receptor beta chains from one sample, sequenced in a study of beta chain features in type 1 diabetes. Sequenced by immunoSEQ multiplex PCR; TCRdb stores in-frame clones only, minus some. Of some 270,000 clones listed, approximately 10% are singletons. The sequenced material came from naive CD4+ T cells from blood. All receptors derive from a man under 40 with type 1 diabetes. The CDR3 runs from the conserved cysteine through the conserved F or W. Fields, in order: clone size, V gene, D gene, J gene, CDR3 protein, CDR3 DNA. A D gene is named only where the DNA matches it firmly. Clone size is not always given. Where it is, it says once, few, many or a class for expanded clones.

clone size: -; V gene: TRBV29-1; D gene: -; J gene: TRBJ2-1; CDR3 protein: CSVEGDRPYNEQFF; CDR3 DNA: TGCAGCGTTGAAGGAGACAGACCCTACAATGAGCAGTTCTTC
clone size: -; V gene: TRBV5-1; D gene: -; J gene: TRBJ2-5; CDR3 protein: CASRDNIEETQYF; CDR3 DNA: TGCGCCAGCCGGGACAACATCGAGGAGACCCAGTACTTC
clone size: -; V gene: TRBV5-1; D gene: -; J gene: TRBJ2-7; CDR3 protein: CASSPPTEVNPSYEQYF; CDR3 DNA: TGCGCCAGCAGCCCCCCCACTGAGGTGAACCCCTCCTACGAGCAGTACTTC
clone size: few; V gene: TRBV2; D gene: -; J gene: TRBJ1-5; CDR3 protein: CSSGGGGGNQPQHF; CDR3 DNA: TGTTCCTCCGGCGGGGGTGGTGGCAATCAGCCCCAGCATTTT
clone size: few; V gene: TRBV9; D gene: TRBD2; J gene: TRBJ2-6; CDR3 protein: CASSVEGGESSGANVLTF; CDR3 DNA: TGTGCCAGCAGCGTAGAGGGAGGGGAGAGCTCTGGGGCCAACGTCCTGACTTTC
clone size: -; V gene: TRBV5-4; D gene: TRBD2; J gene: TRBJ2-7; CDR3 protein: CASSPGGTNSYEQYF; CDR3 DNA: TGTGCCAGCAGCCCCGGGGGGACCAACTCCTACGAGCAGTACTTC
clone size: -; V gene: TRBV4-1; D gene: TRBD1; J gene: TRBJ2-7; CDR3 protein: CASSQFRDSSYEQYF; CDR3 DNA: TGCGCCAGCAGCCAATTCCGGGACAGCTCCTACGAGCAGTACTTC
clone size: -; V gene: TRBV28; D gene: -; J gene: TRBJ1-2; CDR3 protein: CASLDGLYGYTF; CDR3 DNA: TGTGCCAGCTTGGACGGACTTTATGGCTACACCTTC
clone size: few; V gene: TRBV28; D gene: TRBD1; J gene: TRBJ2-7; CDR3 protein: CASRTGGYEQYF; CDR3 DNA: TGTGCCAGCCGGACAGGGGGCTACGAGCAGTACTTC
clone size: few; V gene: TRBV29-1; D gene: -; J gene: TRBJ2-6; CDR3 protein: CSVEARIGANVLTF; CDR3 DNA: TGCAGCGTTGAAGCCCGTATCGGGGCCAACGTCCTGACTTTC
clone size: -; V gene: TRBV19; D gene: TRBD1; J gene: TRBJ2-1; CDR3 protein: CASSIGTGRNEQFF; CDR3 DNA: TGTGCCAGTAGTATAGGGACAGGGAGGAATGAGCAGTTCTTC
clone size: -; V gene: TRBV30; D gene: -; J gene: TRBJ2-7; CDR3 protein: CAWSSGVTYEQYF; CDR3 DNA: TGTGCCTGGAGTTCGGGGGTTACCTACGAGCAGTACTTC
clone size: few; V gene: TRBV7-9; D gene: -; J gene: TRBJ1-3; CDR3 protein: CASSENGGGDGNTIYF; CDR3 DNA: TGTGCCAGCAGTGAAAACGGGGGGGGTGACGGAAACACCATATATTTT
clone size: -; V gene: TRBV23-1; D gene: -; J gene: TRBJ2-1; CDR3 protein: CASSPRTASYNEQFF; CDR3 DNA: TGCGCCAGCAGTCCCAGGACAGCCTCCTACAATGAGCAGTTCTTC
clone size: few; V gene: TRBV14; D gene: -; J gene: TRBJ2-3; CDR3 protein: CASSLYPDTQYF; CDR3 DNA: TGTGCCAGCAGCCTCTACCCGGATACGCAGTATTTT